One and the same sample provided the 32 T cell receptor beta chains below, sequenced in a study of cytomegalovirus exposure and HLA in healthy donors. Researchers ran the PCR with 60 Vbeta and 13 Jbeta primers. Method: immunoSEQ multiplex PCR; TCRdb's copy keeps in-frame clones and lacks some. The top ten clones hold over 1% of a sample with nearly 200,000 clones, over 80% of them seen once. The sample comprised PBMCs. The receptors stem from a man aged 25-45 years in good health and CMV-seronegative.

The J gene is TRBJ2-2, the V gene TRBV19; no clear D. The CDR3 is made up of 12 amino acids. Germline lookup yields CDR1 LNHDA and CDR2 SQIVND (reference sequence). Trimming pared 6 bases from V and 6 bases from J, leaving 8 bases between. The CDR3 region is CASRIPAGELFF. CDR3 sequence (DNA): TGTGCCAGTAGAATTCCTGCCGGGGAGCTGTTTTTT.

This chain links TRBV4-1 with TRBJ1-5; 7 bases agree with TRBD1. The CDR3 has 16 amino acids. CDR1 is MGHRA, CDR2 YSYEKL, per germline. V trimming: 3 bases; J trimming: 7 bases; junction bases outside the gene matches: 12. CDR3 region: CASSQDPRGRNQPQHF. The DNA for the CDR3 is TGCGCCAGCAGCCAGGATCCGAGGGGGCGGAACCAGCCCCAGCATTTT.

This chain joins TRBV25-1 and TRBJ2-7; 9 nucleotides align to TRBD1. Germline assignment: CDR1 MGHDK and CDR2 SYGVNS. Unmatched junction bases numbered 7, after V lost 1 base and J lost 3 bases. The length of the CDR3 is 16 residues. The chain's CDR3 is CASSELVGTGLYEQYF. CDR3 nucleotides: TGTGCCAGCAGTGAATTAGTTGGGACAGGGCTCTACGAGCAGTACTTC.

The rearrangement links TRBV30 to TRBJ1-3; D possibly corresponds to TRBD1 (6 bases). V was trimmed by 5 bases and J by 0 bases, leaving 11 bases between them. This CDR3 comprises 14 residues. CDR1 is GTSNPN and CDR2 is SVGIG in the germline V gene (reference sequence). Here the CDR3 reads CAWAQGSSGNTIYF. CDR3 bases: TGTGCCTGGGCACAGGGAAGCTCTGGAAACACCATATATTTT.

CDR3 protein: CASSLNYNRDREGNTIYF. As DNA, the CDR3 is TGTGCCAGCAGCTTAAATTACAACCGGGACAGGGAGGGAAACACCATATATTTT. V and J are TRBV7-9 and TRBJ1-3, with 9 positions matching TRBD1. CDR3 length: 18 residues. J gave up 4 bases and V 2 bases, and 12 bases lay outside the gene matches. The germline CDR1 and CDR2 sequences are SEHNR and FQNEAQ (reference sequence).

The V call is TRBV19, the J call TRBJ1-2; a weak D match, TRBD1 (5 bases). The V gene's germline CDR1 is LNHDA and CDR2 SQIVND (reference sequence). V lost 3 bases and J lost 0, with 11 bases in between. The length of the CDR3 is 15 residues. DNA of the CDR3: TGTGCCAGTAGTATCTGGCAGGGCTCTAACTATGGCTACACCTTC. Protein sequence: CASSIWQGSNYGYTF.

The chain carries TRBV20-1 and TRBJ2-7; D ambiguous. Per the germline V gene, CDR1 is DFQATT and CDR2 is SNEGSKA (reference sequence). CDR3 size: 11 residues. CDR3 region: CSTRSSYEQYF. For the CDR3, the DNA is TGCAGCACCCGCAGCTCCTACGAGCAGTACTTC.

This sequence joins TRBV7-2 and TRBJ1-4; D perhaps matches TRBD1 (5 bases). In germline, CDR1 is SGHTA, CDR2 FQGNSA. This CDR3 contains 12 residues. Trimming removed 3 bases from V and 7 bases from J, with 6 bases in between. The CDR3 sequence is CASSLGGEKLFF. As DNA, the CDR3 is TGTGCCAGCAGCTTGGGGGGTGAAAAACTGTTTTTT.

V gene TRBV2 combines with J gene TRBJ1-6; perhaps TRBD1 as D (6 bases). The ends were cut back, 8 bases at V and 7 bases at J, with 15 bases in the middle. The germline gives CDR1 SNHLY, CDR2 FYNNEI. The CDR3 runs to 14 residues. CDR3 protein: CASQKDRGNSPLHF. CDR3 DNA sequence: TGTGCCAGCCAAAAGGACAGAGGGAATTCACCCCTCCACTTT.

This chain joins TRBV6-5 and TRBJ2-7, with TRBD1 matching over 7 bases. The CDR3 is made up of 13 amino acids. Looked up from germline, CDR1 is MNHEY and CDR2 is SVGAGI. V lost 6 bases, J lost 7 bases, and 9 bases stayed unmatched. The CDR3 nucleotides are TGTGCCAGCAGGACGACAGGGCACGGGGAGCAGTACTTC. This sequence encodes CASRTTGHGEQYF.

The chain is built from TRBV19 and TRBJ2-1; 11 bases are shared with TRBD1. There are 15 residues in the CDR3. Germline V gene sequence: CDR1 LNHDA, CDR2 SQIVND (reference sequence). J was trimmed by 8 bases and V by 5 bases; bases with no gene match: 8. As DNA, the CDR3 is TGTGCCAGTAGTGGACAGGGGGCGGCAATATATGAGCAGTTCTTC. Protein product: CASSGQGAAIYEQFF.

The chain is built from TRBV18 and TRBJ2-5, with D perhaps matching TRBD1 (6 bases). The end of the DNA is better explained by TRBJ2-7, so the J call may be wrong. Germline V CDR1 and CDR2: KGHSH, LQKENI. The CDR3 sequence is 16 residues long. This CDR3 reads CASSPEVGVQGSEQYF. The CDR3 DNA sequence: TGTGCCAGCTCACCAGAGGTGGGGGTGCAGGGGTCCGAGCAGTACTTC.

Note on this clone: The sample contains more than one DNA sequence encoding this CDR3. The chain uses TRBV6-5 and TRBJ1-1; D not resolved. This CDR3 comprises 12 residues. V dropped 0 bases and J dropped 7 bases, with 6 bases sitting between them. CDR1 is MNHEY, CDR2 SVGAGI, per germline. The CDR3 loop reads CASSYSAGEAFF. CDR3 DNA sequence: TGTGCCAGCAGTTACTCAGCGGGTGAAGCTTTCTTT.

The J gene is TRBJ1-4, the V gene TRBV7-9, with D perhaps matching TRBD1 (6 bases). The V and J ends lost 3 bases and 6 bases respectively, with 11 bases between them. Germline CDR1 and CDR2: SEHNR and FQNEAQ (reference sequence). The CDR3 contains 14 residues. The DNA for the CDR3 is TGTGCCAGCAGCTTCGGCAGGGGCGATGAAAAACTGTTTTTT. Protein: CASSFGRGDEKLFF.

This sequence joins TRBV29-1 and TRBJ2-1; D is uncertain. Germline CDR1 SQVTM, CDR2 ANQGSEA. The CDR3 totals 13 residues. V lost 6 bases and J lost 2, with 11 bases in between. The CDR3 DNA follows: TGCAGCGTCAACGACAATGCCTACAATGAGCAGTTCTTC. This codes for CSVNDNAYNEQFF.

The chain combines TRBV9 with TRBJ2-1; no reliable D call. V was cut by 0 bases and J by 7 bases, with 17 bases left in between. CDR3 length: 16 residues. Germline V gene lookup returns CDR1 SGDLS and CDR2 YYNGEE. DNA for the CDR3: TGTGCCAGCAGCGTAGTGCCCGGGTTGGATACGAATGAGCAGTTCTTC. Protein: CASSVVPGLDTNEQFF. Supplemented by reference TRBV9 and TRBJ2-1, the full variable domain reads DSGVTQTPKHLITATGQRVTLRCSPRSGDLSVYWYQQSLDQGLQFLIQYYNGEERAKGNILERFSAQQFPDLHSELNLSSLELGDSALYFCASSVVPGLDTNEQFFGPGTRLTVL.

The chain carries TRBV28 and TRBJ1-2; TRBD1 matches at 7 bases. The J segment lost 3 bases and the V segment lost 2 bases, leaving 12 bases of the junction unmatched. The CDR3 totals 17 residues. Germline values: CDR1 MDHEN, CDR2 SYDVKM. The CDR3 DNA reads TGTGCCAGCAGTTTACCACAGACAGGGACGCTAGACTATGGCTACACCTTC. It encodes CASSLPQTGTLDYGYTF.

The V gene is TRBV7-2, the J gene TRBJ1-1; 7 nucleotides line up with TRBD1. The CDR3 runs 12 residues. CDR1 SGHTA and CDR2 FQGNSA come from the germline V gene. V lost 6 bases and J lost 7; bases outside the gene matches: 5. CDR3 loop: CASRPTGYEAFF. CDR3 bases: TGTGCCAGCAGACCGACAGGGTATGAAGCTTTCTTT.

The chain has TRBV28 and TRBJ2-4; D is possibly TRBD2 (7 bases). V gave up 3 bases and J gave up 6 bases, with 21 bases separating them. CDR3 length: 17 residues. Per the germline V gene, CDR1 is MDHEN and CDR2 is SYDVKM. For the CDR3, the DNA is TGTGCCAGCAGTTTGGGGGCAGGGAGGGGGTTTTTAAACATTCAGTACTTC. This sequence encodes CASSLGAGRGFLNIQYF.

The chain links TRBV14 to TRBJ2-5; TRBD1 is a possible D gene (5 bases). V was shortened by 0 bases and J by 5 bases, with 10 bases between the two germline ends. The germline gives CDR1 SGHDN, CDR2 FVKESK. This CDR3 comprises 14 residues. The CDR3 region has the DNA TGTGCCAGCAGCCAAGAAGCCAGGGTGGAGACCCAGTACTTC. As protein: CASSQEARVETQYF.

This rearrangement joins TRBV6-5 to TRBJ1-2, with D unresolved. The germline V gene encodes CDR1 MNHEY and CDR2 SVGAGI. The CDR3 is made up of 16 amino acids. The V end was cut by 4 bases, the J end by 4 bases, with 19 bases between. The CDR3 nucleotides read TGTGCCAGCAGTTCAAGAAGGCCGCGGGAGGGCTATGGCTACACCTTC. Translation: CASSSRRPREGYGYTF.

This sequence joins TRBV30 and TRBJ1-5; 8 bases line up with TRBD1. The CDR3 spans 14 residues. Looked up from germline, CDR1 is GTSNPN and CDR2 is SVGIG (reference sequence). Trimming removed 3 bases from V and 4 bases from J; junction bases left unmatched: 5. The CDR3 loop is CAWSYGQGNQPQHF. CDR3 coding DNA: TGTGCCTGGAGCTACGGACAGGGTAATCAGCCCCAGCATTTT.

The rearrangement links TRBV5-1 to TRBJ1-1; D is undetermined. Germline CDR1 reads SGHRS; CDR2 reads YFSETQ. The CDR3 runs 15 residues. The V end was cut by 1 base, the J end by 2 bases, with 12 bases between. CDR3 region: CASSLMGRRNTEAFF. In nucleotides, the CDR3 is TGCGCCAGCAGCTTGATGGGGAGGCGAAACACTGAAGCTTTCTTT.

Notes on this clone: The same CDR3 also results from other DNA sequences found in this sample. CDR3 region: CASSRERETQYF. The CDR3, as DNA: TGTGCCAGCTCACGGGAGCGAGAGACCCAGTACTTC. The chain is built from TRBV18 and TRBJ2-5; TRBD2 might be the D (5 bases). Trimming removed 4 bases at V and 4 bases at J, with 7 bases between. The length of the CDR3 is 12 residues. The germline gives CDR1 KGHSH, CDR2 LQKENI.

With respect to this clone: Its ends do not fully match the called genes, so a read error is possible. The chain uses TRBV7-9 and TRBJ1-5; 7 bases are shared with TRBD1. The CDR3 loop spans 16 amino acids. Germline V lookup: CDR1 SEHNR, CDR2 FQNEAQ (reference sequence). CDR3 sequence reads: CSSSFIETGIDQPQHF. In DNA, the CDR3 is TGTTCCAGCAGCTTTATCGAGACAGGGATCGATCAGCCCCAGCATTTT.

CDR3 sequence: CASSPPRDRALINPFF. CDR3 DNA sequence: TGTGCCAGCAGTCCCCCTCGGGACAGGGCGTTGATCAATCCGTTCTTC. This chain connects TRBV28 to TRBJ2-1, with TRBD1 identical over 9 bases. CDR3 length: 16 amino acids. CDR1 and CDR2 (germline): MDHEN, SYDVKM. V dropped 5 bases and J dropped 15; count of bases not matched to a gene: 20.

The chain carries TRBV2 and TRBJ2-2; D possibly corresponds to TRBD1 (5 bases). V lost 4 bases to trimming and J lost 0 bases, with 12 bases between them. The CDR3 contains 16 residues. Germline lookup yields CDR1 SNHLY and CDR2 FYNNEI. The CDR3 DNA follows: TGTGCCAGCAGTGCCCAGGGTGGGACGAACACCGGGGAGCTGTTTTTT. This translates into CASSAQGGTNTGELFF.

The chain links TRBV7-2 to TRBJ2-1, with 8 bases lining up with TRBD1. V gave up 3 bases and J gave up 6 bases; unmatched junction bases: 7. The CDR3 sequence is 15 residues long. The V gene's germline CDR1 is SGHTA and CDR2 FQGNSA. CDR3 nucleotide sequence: TGTGCCAGCAGCTTTTCGGGACAGGCCTCCAATGAGCAGTTCTTC. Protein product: CASSFSGQASNEQFF.

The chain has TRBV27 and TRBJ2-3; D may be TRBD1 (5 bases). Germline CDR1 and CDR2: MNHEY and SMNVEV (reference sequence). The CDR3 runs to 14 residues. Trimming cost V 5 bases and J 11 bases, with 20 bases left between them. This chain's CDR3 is CASSPLGRNQGQYF. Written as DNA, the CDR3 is TGTGCCAGCAGTCCCCTGGGCAGGAACCAGGGGCAGTATTTT.

This CDR3 reads CASSFPQTGGVLVFEKLFF. In nucleotides, the CDR3 is TGTGCCAGCAGCTTCCCTCAGACAGGGGGCGTCCTTGTTTTTGAAAAACTGTTTTTT. V and J are TRBV9 and TRBJ1-4; TRBD1 matches at 10 bases. The CDR3 has 19 residues. J gave up 7 bases and V 4 bases, and 19 bases lay outside the gene matches. Germline V lookup: CDR1 SGDLS, CDR2 YYNGEE.

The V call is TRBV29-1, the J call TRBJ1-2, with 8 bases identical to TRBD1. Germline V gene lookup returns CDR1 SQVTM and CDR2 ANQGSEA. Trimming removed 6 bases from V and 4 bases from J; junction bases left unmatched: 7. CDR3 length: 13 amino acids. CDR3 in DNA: TGCAGCGTAAAGGACAGGGATGTCTATGGCTACACCTTC. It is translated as CSVKDRDVYGYTF.

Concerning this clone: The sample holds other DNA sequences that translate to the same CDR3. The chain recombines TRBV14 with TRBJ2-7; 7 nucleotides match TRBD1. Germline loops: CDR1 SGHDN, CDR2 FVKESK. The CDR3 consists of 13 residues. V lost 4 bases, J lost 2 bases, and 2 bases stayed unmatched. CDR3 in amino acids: CASSRDRAYEQYF. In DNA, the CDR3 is TGTGCCAGCAGCCGCGACAGGGCCTACGAGCAGTACTTC. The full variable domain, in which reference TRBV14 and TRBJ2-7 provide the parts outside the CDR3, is EAGVTQFPSHSVIEKGQTVTLRCDPISGHDNLYWYRRVMGKEIKFLLHFVKESKQDESGMPNNRFLAERTGGTYSTLKVQPAELEDSGVYFCASSRDRAYEQYFGPGTRLTVT.